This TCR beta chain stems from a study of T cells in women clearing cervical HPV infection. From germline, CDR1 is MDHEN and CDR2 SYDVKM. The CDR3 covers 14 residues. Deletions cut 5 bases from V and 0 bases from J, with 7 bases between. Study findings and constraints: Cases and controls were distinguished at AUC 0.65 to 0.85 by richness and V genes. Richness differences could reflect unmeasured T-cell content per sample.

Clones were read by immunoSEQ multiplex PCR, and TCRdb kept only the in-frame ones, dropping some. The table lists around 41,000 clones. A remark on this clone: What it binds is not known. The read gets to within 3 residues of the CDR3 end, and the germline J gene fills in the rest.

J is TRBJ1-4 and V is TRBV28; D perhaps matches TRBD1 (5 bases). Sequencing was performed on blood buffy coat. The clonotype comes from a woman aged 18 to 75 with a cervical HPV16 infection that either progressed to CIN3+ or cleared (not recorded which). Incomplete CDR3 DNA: TGTGCCAGCAGTATACAGGCAACTAATGAAAAA. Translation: CASSIQATNEK. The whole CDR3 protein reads CASSIQATNEKLFF.